A selection of T cell receptor beta chains follows, all from one sample in a study of T cells in Graves' hyperthyroidism and ophthalmopathy. Using its own MiXCR run on the multiplex PCR reads, TCRdb lists one record per CDR3 protein. The data show a few hundred thousand distinct CDR3 sequences, approximately 15% seen once. Sequenced sample: blood. The receptors stem from a woman younger than 45 with Graves' hyperthyroidism. CDR3s include the opening cysteine and the closing phenylalanine or tryptophan. The order of the fields is D gene, J gene, clone size, V gene, CDR3 DNA, CDR3 protein. The D gene is left open where the match is weak. A clone size is listed for some rows: how often the clone was seen (once, few, many), or a class if it is expanded.

D gene: .; J gene: TRBJ1-5; clone size: few; V gene: TRBV7-9; CDR3 DNA: TGTGCCAGCAGCGTACAGGGAATCAATCAGCCCCAGCATTTT; CDR3 protein: CASSVQGINQPQHF
D gene: .; J gene: TRBJ1-2; clone size: many; V gene: TRBV20-1; CDR3 DNA: TGCAGTGCTATAGACAAAGCCTATGGCTACACCTTC; CDR3 protein: CSAIDKAYGYTF
D gene: .; J gene: TRBJ2-2; clone size: many; V gene: TRBV7-8; CDR3 DNA: TGTGCCAGCACCTCACTCCAAGGGGAGCTGTTTTTT; CDR3 protein: CASTSLQGELFF
D gene: .; J gene: TRBJ1-4; clone size: few; V gene: TRBV4-1; CDR3 DNA: TGCGCCAGCAGCCACGCTGTGGGGACTACTAATGAAAAACTGTTTTTT; CDR3 protein: CASSHAVGTTNEKLFF
D gene: .; J gene: TRBJ2-7; clone size: many; V gene: TRBV5-1; CDR3 DNA: TGCGCCAGCAGCTCCCTTGTCGGCGGCTCCTACGAGCAGTACTTC; CDR3 protein: CASSSLVGGSYEQYF
D gene: TRBD1; J gene: TRBJ1-5; clone size: .; V gene: TRBV6-2/TRBV6-3; CDR3 DNA: TGTGCCAGCAGTGGGGGGACAGGGCGCCAGCCCCAGCATTTT; CDR3 protein: CASSGGTGRQPQHF
D gene: .; J gene: TRBJ1-2; clone size: .; V gene: TRBV9; CDR3 DNA: TGTGCCAGCAGCGTAAGTGGGGGGCCTACTAACTATGGCTACACCTTC; CDR3 protein: CASSVSGGPTNYGYTF
D gene: .; J gene: TRBJ2-7; clone size: once; V gene: TRBV4-1; CDR3 DNA: TGCGCCAGCAGCCAAGACTCTTCACAGGGAACTCTTTCCTACGAGCAGTACTTC; CDR3 protein: CASSQDSSQGTLSYEQYF
D gene: .; J gene: TRBJ1-1; clone size: .; V gene: TRBV5-1; CDR3 DNA: TGCGCCAGCAGCTGGACCCTTTCGGGGGTCACTGAAGCTTTCTTT; CDR3 protein: CASSWTLSGVTEAFF
D gene: TRBD2; J gene: TRBJ2-3; clone size: many; V gene: TRBV29-1; CDR3 DNA: TGCAGCGTCGATGGACTAGCGGGAAAGCCAGACACAGATACGCAGTATTTT; CDR3 protein: CSVDGLAGKPDTDTQYF
D gene: .; J gene: TRBJ1-1; clone size: many; V gene: TRBV7-2; CDR3 DNA: TGTGCCAGCAGCTTAAATTCGCTTGCTGAAGCTTTCTTT; CDR3 protein: CASSLNSLAEAFF
D gene: TRBD2; J gene: TRBJ2-5; clone size: few; V gene: TRBV5-6; CDR3 DNA: TGTGCCAGCAGCTTAGCGGGAGTGCGCAGGGAGACCCAGTACTTC; CDR3 protein: CASSLAGVRRETQYF
D gene: .; J gene: TRBJ2-7; clone size: few; V gene: TRBV19; CDR3 DNA: TGTGCCAGTAGTATGGGGGACAAGAACTACGAGCAGTACTTC; CDR3 protein: CASSMGDKNYEQYF
D gene: TRBD1; J gene: TRBJ1-2; clone size: .; V gene: TRBV3-1; CDR3 DNA: TGTGCCAGCAGCCAAGATTTGGGACAGGAGAACTATGGCTACACCTTC; CDR3 protein: CASSQDLGQENYGYTF
D gene: .; J gene: TRBJ1-2; clone size: .; V gene: TRBV9; CDR3 DNA: TGTGCCAGCAGCGTAGGACCGGCAGCTAACTATGGCTACACCTTC; CDR3 protein: CASSVGPAANYGYTF
D gene: .; J gene: TRBJ2-1; clone size: .; V gene: TRBV12-3/TRBV12-4; CDR3 DNA: TGTGCCAGCAGTTTGGGGGTAAGCTCCCACAATGAGCAGTTCTTC; CDR3 protein: CASSLGVSSHNEQFF
D gene: TRBD2; J gene: TRBJ2-7; clone size: many; V gene: TRBV10-3; CDR3 DNA: TGTGCCATCAGTGAACTAGCGGGAGGGAGGAACGAGCAGTACTTC; CDR3 protein: CAISELAGGRNEQYF
D gene: .; J gene: TRBJ1-6; clone size: .; V gene: TRBV29-1; CDR3 DNA: TGCAGCGTCACCTACAGTGATAATTCACCCCTCCACTTT; CDR3 protein: CSVTYSDNSPLHF